Presented here are 24 T cell receptor beta chains from one specimen sequenced in a study of PD-1 blockade in classical Hodgkin lymphoma. The table came from immunoSEQ multiplex PCR; TCRdb's copy has only in-frame clones and leaves some out. The data show approximately 44,000 clones, 69% seen once. The time point: cycle 4 day 1 (C4D1), after around six weeks of nivolumab. Each of the patients experienced relapse following autologous stem cell transplantation, and their brentuximab vedotin exposure differed. The specimen was peripheral blood mononuclear cells (PBMCs), collected before the fourth cycle of nivolumab. The receptors come from a human donor with classical Hodgkin lymphoma.

This rearrangement joins TRBV4-3 to TRBJ2-3; the match to TRBD2 covers 8 bases. V lost 0 bases and J lost 2; bases outside the gene matches: 10. The CDR3 is made up of 18 amino acids. Germline V CDR1 and CDR2: LGHNA, YSLEER. The DNA of the CDR3 is TGCGCCAGCAGCCAAGATTTATCGTTAGCGGGGAACACAGATACGCAGTATTTT. Translating gives CASSQDLSLAGNTDTQYF.

This clone was found once. The chain uses TRBV6-5 and TRBJ2-7; D may be TRBD1 (6 bases). V dropped 2 bases and J dropped 1 base, with 12 bases sitting between them. This CDR3 has 15 amino acids. CDR1 and CDR2 from the germline V gene are MNHEY and SVGAGI. This CDR3 is CASSYMGASSYEQYF. CDR3 nucleotide sequence: TGTGCCAGCAGTTACATGGGGGCCAGTTCCTACGAGCAGTACTTC.

As for this clone: Other DNA sequences in the sample encode the same CDR3. The J gene is TRBJ2-1, the V gene TRBV9, with unresolved D. The CDR3 is 12 amino acids. Germline CDR1 is SGDLS and CDR2 is YYNGEE. V was clipped by 0 bases and J by 4 bases, with 2 bases between them. The CDR3 loop is CASSVGYNEQFF. The DNA of the CDR3 is TGTGCCAGCAGCGTAGGTTACAATGAGCAGTTCTTC.

This clone was detected many times. The chain is built from TRBV7-9 and TRBJ2-7; 8 bases match TRBD2. The CDR3 has 17 amino acids. J gave up 1 base and V 4 bases, and 12 bases lay outside the gene matches. From germline, CDR1 is SEHNR and CDR2 FQNEAQ (reference sequence). The CDR3 nucleotides read TGTGCCAGCAGCTCCGACCCCCGGACTAGCCTATCCTACGAGCAGTACTTC. Encoded protein: CASSSDPRTSLSYEQYF. Full variable domain (remainder filled in from reference TRBV7-9 and TRBJ2-7): DTGVSQNPRHKITKRGQNVTFRCDPISEHNRLYWYRQTLGQGPEFLTYFQNEAQLEKSRLLSDRFSAERPKGSFSTLEIQRTEQGDSAMYLCASSSDPRTSLSYEQYFGPGTRLTVT.

This chain joins TRBV6-1 and TRBJ2-5; D possibly matches TRBD1 or TRBD2 (5 bases each). Trimming shortened V by 2 bases and J by 4 bases, and 8 bases separated the two germline ends. CDR3 size: 13 residues. The germline V gene encodes CDR1 MNHNS and CDR2 SASEGT. CDR3 bases: TGTGCCAGCAGTGAATTTGGGGGAGAGACCCAGTACTTC. This gives the protein CASSEFGGETQYF.

The chain joins TRBV7-9 to TRBJ1-1; 9 nucleotides align to TRBD1. Trimming removed 5 bases from V and 1 base from J; junction bases left unmatched: 8. The CDR3 covers 16 residues. Per germline, CDR1 SEHNR and CDR2 FQNEAQ (reference sequence). In DNA, the CDR3 is TGTGCCAGCAGCCCTCACTCGACAGGGGGGAACACTGAAGCTTTCTTT. This translates into CASSPHSTGGNTEAFF.

The chain combines TRBV29-1 with TRBJ2-2, with 11 bases lining up with TRBD1. Germline V gives CDR1 SQVTM, CDR2 ANQGSEA. The CDR3 extends over 13 amino acids. J was trimmed by 7 bases and V by 7 bases; bases with no gene match: 5. The CDR3 region has the DNA TGCAGCGCAACCGGGACAGGGGGCGGGGAGCTGTTTTTT. Encoded protein: CSATGTGGGELFF.

The gene calls are TRBV15 and TRBJ2-5, with TRBD2 matching over 10 bases. The V gene end was trimmed by 7 bases and the J gene end by 2 bases; junction bases not matched to a gene: 4. The CDR3 extends over 14 amino acids. Per germline, CDR1 LNHNV and CDR2 YYDKDF (reference sequence). CDR3 DNA sequence: TGTGCCACCAAATCTAGCGGGGGTCAAGAGACCCAGTACTTC. Translating it yields CATKSSGGQETQYF.

The CDR3 nucleotides are TGTGCCAGTAGTATTGGGGATTACACTGAAGCTTTCTTT. This sequence encodes CASSIGDYTEAFF. The J gene is TRBJ1-1, the V gene TRBV19; unclear D gene. Deletions cut 3 bases from V and 3 bases from J, with 8 bases between. Germline values: CDR1 LNHDA, CDR2 SQIVND (reference sequence). This CDR3 contains 13 residues.

This clone was detected only a few times. V usage is TRBV28 and J usage is TRBJ1-1; D uncertain. V was cut by 4 bases and J by 4 bases, with 16 bases left in between. This CDR3 is 15 amino acids long. Looked up from germline, CDR1 is MDHEN and CDR2 is SYDVKM. CDR3 nucleotides: TGTGCCAGCAGTTCTGCCGTAGAACTGAGCACTGAAGCTTTCTTT. It specifies CASSSAVELSTEAFF. The full variable domain, completed using reference TRBV28 and TRBJ1-1, is DVKVTQSSRYLVKRTGEKVFLECVQDMDHENMFWYRQDPGLGLRLIYFSYDVKMKEKGDIPEGYSVSREKKERFSLILESASTNQTSMYLCASSSAVELSTEAFFGQGTRLTVV.

V usage is TRBV30 and J usage is TRBJ1-6, with D hard to call. This CDR3 has 12 amino acids. Germline V CDR1 and CDR2: GTSNPN, SVGIG (reference sequence). V gave up 1 base and J gave up 7 bases, with 5 bases separating them. As DNA, the CDR3 is TGTGCCTGGAGTGAAATCAATTCACCCCTCCACTTT. This codes for CAWSEINSPLHF.

This chain connects TRBV27 to TRBJ2-7; 8 bases match TRBD1. V lost 5 bases and J lost 3; bases outside the gene matches: 12. CDR3 length equals 16 residues. Germline V gene lookup returns CDR1 MNHEY and CDR2 SMNVEV (reference sequence). The CDR3 loop is CASSPTPDRVGYEQYF. The CDR3 nucleotides are TGTGCCAGCAGTCCCACCCCGGACAGGGTCGGCTACGAGCAGTACTTC.

The chain uses TRBV6-5 and TRBJ2-7; 8 nucleotides align to TRBD2. V lost 4 bases, J lost 0 bases, and 5 bases stayed unmatched. The CDR3 is made up of 15 amino acids. The V gene's germline CDR1 is MNHEY and CDR2 SVGAGI. CDR3 DNA: TGTGCCAGCAGTTCGAAAGCGGGGGACTCCTACGAGCAGTACTTC. Amino acids: CASSSKAGDSYEQYF.

This clone was detected only a few times. This chain links TRBV5-4 with TRBJ1-1; no firm D call. Germline values: CDR1 SGHNT, CDR2 YYREEE (reference sequence). The V and J ends lost 10 bases and 5 bases respectively, with 15 bases between them. The CDR3 covers 12 residues. The CDR3 loop is CACQTAETEAFF. DNA for the CDR3: TGTGCCTGCCAAACGGCGGAGACTGAAGCTTTCTTT.

The rearrangement joins TRBV11-3 to TRBJ2-3, with 8 bases fitting TRBD2. The V and J ends lost 4 bases and 4 bases, in that order; junction bases with no gene match: 7. Per the germline V gene, CDR1 is SGHNT and CDR2 is YENEEA. This CDR3 contains 15 residues. In DNA, the CDR3 is TGTGCCAGCAGCTCGGGACTAGGGAACGCAGATACGCAGTATTTT. Its translation: CASSSGLGNADTQYF.

The V and J genes are TRBV4-2 and TRBJ1-5, with a tentative D call TRBD1 (6 bases). Looked up from germline, CDR1 is LGHNA and CDR2 is YNFKEQ. V was cut by 3 bases and J by 6 bases, with 15 bases left in between. CDR3 size: 15 residues. The CDR3 here is CASSQGGGVGQPQHF. Written as DNA, the CDR3 is TGTGCCAGCAGCCAGGGGGGCGGGGTTGGTCAGCCCCAGCATTTT.

In this sample, this clone turned up a few times. CDR3 DNA: TGTGCCAGCAGCTTGGAACACGGACAGATTGATTCACCCCTCCACTTT. The encoded protein is CASSLEHGQIDSPLHF. This chain joins TRBV5-5 and TRBJ1-6; D is perhaps TRBD1 (6 bases). V lost 0 bases to trimming and J lost 8 bases, with 15 bases between them. Germline V lookup: CDR1 SGHKS, CDR2 YYEKEE (reference sequence). This CDR3 spans 16 amino acids.

This clone is medium-sized (0.01 to 0.1%) by share. The genes are TRBV5-4 and TRBJ1-3; D gene unclear. CDR3 length: 14 residues. Germline assignment: CDR1 SGHNT and CDR2 YYREEE (reference sequence). With 1 base removed from V and 2 bases from J, the gap between germline ends came to 7 bases. This CDR3 is CASSLTGAGNTIYF. CDR3 nucleotide sequence: TGTGCCAGCAGCTTGACCGGGGCTGGAAACACCATATATTTT.

This clone has a count of ten or more. The rearrangement uses TRBV19 and TRBJ1-5; weak D call: TRBD1 (5 bases). The V gene lost 0 bases and the J gene lost 4 bases, with 10 bases spanning the gap. Germline loops: CDR1 LNHDA, CDR2 SQIVND (reference sequence). CDR3 size: 15 residues. CDR3 sequence reads: CASSIEGQDNQPQHF. DNA of the CDR3: TGTGCCAGTAGTATAGAGGGGCAAGATAATCAGCCCCAGCATTTT. Full variable domain (remainder filled in from reference TRBV19 and TRBJ1-5): DGGITQSPKYLFRKEGQNVTLSCEQNLNHDAMYWYRQDPGQGLRLIYYSQIVNDFQKGDIAEGYSVSREKKESFPLTVTSAQKNPTAFYLCASSIEGQDNQPQHFGDGTRLSIL.

This chain connects TRBV6-5 to TRBJ2-4, with D possibly matching TRBD2 (6 bases). Trimming shortened V by 6 bases and J by 7 bases, and 13 bases separated the two germline ends. Per germline, CDR1 MNHEY and CDR2 SVGAGI. This CDR3 is built from 13 residues. The CDR3 spells CASSTGLSNIQYF. The CDR3 region has the DNA TGTGCCAGCAGCACAGGACTATCGAACATTCAGTACTTC.

The genes are TRBV7-9 and TRBJ1-2; D not certain. The V gene's germline CDR1 is SEHNR and CDR2 FQNEAQ (reference sequence). The V and J ends lost 3 bases and 4 bases respectively, with 12 bases between them. The CDR3 totals 14 residues. CDR3 sequence (DNA): TGTGCCAGCAGCTTTGAGGGTCTGGTCTATGGCTACACCTTC. It codes for CASSFEGLVYGYTF. The full variable domain, with the rest looked up from reference TRBV7-9 and TRBJ1-2, is DTGVSQNPRHKITKRGQNVTFRCDPISEHNRLYWYRQTLGQGPEFLTYFQNEAQLEKSRLLSDRFSAERPKGSFSTLEIQRTEQGDSAMYLCASSFEGLVYGYTFGSGTRLTVV.

The chain carries TRBV10-3 and TRBJ1-1; D not resolved. The germline V gene encodes CDR1 ENHRY and CDR2 SYGVKD. With 9 bases removed from V and 2 bases from J, the gap between germline ends came to 16 bases. The CDR3 sequence is 14 residues long. The CDR3 loop is CAISSDFRNTEAFF. Written as DNA, the CDR3 is TGTGCCATATCGTCCGACTTTAGAAACACTGAAGCTTTCTTT.

This clone was found a few times. The junction departs from the called germline gene at one end, perhaps through a read error. The V gene is TRBV7-9, the J gene TRBJ1-5; no clear D gene. The CDR3 has 15 amino acids. Looked up from germline, CDR1 is SEHNR and CDR2 is FQNEAQ (reference sequence). In DNA form, the CDR3 reads TGTGCCAGCAGCCTAGCCCCCGGGATCAATCAGCCCCAGCATTTT. Amino acids: CASSLAPGINQPQHF.

Written as DNA, the CDR3 is TGTGCCAGCAGCACCGGGCCCATACAAGAGACCCAGTACTTC. This translates into CASSTGPIQETQYF. The chain employs TRBV28 and TRBJ2-5; D call uncertain. Trimming left V 6 bases short and J 2 bases short, with 13 bases between. The CDR3 sequence is 14 residues long. Looked up from germline, CDR1 is MDHEN and CDR2 is SYDVKM. Drawing the rest from reference TRBV28 and TRBJ2-5, the complete variable domain is DVKVTQSSRYLVKRTGEKVFLECVQDMDHENMFWYRQDPGLGLRLIYFSYDVKMKEKGDIPEGYSVSREKKERFSLILESASTNQTSMYLCASSTGPIQETQYFGPGTRLLVL.